One sample yielded the 27 T cell receptor beta chains listed below, sequenced in a study of patients and donors after allogeneic stem cell transplantation. MiXCR, run by TCRdb on the RT-PCR reads, gives a single entry per CDR3 protein. The sample includes approximately 90,000 distinct CDR3 sequences, less than 5% seen only once; the top ten take 2.6%. Sequencing was performed on blood, either unsorted or a sorted T cell fraction (not recorded which). The receptors here all came from a human donor who was either an allogeneic HSCT recipient or a stem cell or donor lymphocyte infusion donor (not recorded which). It is not recorded whose cells these are; they may come from a transplant donor.

V gene TRBV5-5 combines with J gene TRBJ1-2, with D hard to call. The CDR3 has 14 amino acids. Germline V gives CDR1 SGHKS, CDR2 YYEKEE (reference sequence). Deletions cut 2 bases from V and 2 bases from J, with 10 bases between. CDR3 in amino acids: CASSFPGSNYGYTF. The DNA for the CDR3 is TGTGCCAGCAGCTTCCCCGGAAGCAACTATGGCTACACCTTC.

This clonotype has at least ten counts. This chain connects TRBV3-1 to TRBJ1-5; no definite D call. The CDR3 is 15 residues long. CDR1 and CDR2 (germline): LGHDT, YNNKEL (reference sequence). V was clipped by 6 bases and J by 6 bases, with 18 bases between them. The DNA of the CDR3 is TGTGCCAGCAGTCCAAGTGTTCGAGGGATTCAGCCCCAGCATTTT. Translated: CASSPSVRGIQPQHF.

This clonotype was detected ten times or more. This rearrangement joins TRBV24-1 to TRBJ2-5; D is perhaps TRBD2 (5 bases). V was clipped by 4 bases and J by 5 bases, with 10 bases between them. CDR1 KGHDR and CDR2 SFDVKD come from the germline V gene. The CDR3 spans 13 residues. The CDR3 loop is CATSEGDRETQYF. The CDR3 bases are TGTGCCACCAGTGAGGGAGACCGGGAGACCCAGTACTTC.

The V gene is TRBV9, the J gene TRBJ1-6; no clear D. Germline values: CDR1 SGDLS, CDR2 YYNGEE. V gave up 0 bases and J gave up 10 bases, with 14 bases separating them. This CDR3 is 15 amino acids long. CDR3 bases: TGTGCCAGCAGCGTAGATGGAGGGTTGAACTCACCCCTCCACTTT. Translating it yields CASSVDGGLNSPLHF.

The rearrangement uses TRBV27 and TRBJ2-7; D could derive from TRBD1 or TRBD2 (7 bases each). The germline V gene has CDR1 MNHEY and CDR2 SMNVEV (reference sequence). CDR3 length: 14 amino acids. V was trimmed by 7 bases and J by 6 bases, leaving 19 bases between them. The CDR3 DNA is TGTGCCAGCACCACTTTAGACAGGGAGGGCGAGCAGTACTTC. Protein sequence: CASTTLDREGEQYF.

This clonotype was seen at least ten times. For the CDR3, the DNA is TGCAGTGCTAGTCGGGGGGGCCCGGAGGAGACCCAGTACTTC. Translation gives CSASRGGPEETQYF. The rearrangement joins TRBV20-1 to TRBJ2-5, with 8 bases fitting TRBD2. V trimming: 3 bases; J trimming: 5 bases; junction bases outside the gene matches: 8. The CDR3 runs 14 residues. CDR1 and CDR2 (germline): DFQATT, SNEGSKA (reference sequence).

This clonotype showed up many times. The V and J genes are TRBV27 and TRBJ2-1; TRBD2 matches 9 bases. J gave up 7 bases and V 2 bases, and 9 bases lay outside the gene matches. This CDR3 is built from 16 residues. The germline gives CDR1 MNHEY, CDR2 SMNVEV (reference sequence). The DNA of the CDR3 is TGTGCCAGCAGTTTAGGCGGGAGGGCCGGTTTTAATGAGCAGTTCTTC. Amino acid sequence: CASSLGGRAGFNEQFF.

This clonotype was found many times. The genes are TRBV20-1 and TRBJ2-1; possibly TRBD1 or TRBD2 for D (6 bases each). The germline V gene encodes CDR1 DFQATT and CDR2 SNEGSKA (reference sequence). The CDR3 is made up of 15 amino acids. Trimming removed 3 bases from V and 8 bases from J, with 20 bases in between. CDR3 amino acids: CSAREGGGGIHEQFF. The CDR3 DNA reads as TGCAGTGCTAGGGAAGGGGGAGGTGGAATACATGAGCAGTTCTTC.

In its sample, this clonotype was seen many times. The rearrangement joins TRBV12-3 or TRBV12-4 to TRBJ2-1, with 7 bases lining up with TRBD1. The V segment lost 6 bases and the J segment 7 bases; nucleotides outside the gene matches: 12. The CDR3 extends over 15 amino acids. The CDR3 spells CASSLRDSIRNEQFF. The DNA of the CDR3 is TGTGCCAGCAGCCTCCGGGACAGTATCAGGAATGAGCAGTTCTTC.

This clonotype was picked up many times. The chain couples TRBV5-6 to TRBJ2-5; the D is unclear. This CDR3 is built from 14 residues. Germline CDR1 is SGHDT and CDR2 is YYEEEE. Trimming removed 1 base at V and 2 bases at J, with 9 bases between. CDR3 sequence reads: CASSLFSRQETQYF. The DNA of the CDR3 is TGTGCCAGCAGCTTGTTTTCCAGGCAAGAGACCCAGTACTTC.

This clonotype was seen repeatedly, ten times or more. As DNA, the CDR3 is TGCGCCGTCGGAAAGAGGGGGCGAGAGCATTCCTATAATTCACCCCTCCACTTT. Translating gives CAVGKRGREHSYNSPLHF. The rearrangement uses TRBV5-1 and TRBJ1-6; TRBD1 aligns across 7 bases. The V and J ends lost 10 bases and 1 base, in that order; junction bases with no gene match: 17. The CDR3 consists of 18 residues. Germline loops: CDR1 SGHRS, CDR2 YFSETQ.

In this sample, this clonotype turned up many times. The V call is TRBV5-1, the J call TRBJ2-5, with 7 bases that match TRBD1. Germline V gene data show CDR1 as SGHRS and CDR2 as YFSETQ. The CDR3 is made up of 14 amino acids. After removal of 4 bases from V and 3 bases from J, the junction contained 6 bases not matched to a gene. The CDR3 region has the DNA TGCGCCAGCAGCATGGGGCAGGGGGAAGAGACCCAGTACTTC. Protein product: CASSMGQGEETQYF. Filled out from reference TRBV5-1 and TRBJ2-5, the complete variable domain reads KAGVTQTPRYLIKTRGQQVTLSCSPISGHRSVSWYQQTPGQGLQFLFEYFSETQRNKGNFPGRFSGRQFSNSRSEMNVSTLELGDSALYLCASSMGQGEETQYFGPGTRLLVL.

The table lists this clonotype with many counts. The J gene is TRBJ2-2, the V gene TRBV12-3 or TRBV12-4, with 7 bases identical to TRBD2. The CDR3 runs 16 residues. Unmatched junction bases numbered 6, after V lost 4 bases and J lost 1 base. CDR3 protein: CASSSRPGGNTGELFF. CDR3 DNA: TGTGCCAGCAGTTCGCGTCCGGGGGGGAACACCGGGGAGCTGTTTTTT.

This clonotype was recorded at least ten times. CDR3 residues: CASSSEGVGTEAFF. The CDR3 DNA sequence: TGTGCCAGCAGCTCAGAGGGGGTGGGTACTGAAGCTTTCTTT. The V and J genes are TRBV11-2 and TRBJ1-1; D perhaps matches TRBD1 (6 bases). From germline, CDR1 is SGHAT and CDR2 FQNNGV. CDR3 length equals 14 residues. V dropped 4 bases and J dropped 5 bases, with 14 bases sitting between them.

This clonotype was detected ten times or more. V usage is TRBV6-6 and J usage is TRBJ2-7, with 9 bases matching TRBD2. In germline, CDR1 is MNHNY, CDR2 SVGAGI (reference sequence). Unmatched junction bases numbered 1, after V lost 5 bases and J lost 5 bases. The CDR3 length is 12 residues. CDR3 loop: CASSLAGNEQYF. The CDR3 bases are TGTGCCAGCAGTCTAGCGGGAAACGAGCAGTACTTC.

This clonotype was seen ten or more times. The rearrangement links TRBV5-1 to TRBJ2-1; 10 bases line up with TRBD2. The CDR3 runs to 15 residues. CDR1 and CDR2 (germline): SGHRS, YFSETQ. V shed 5 bases, J shed 5 bases, and the junction held 7 bases outside the gene matches. Here the CDR3 DNA reads TGCGCCAGCAGTTTAGCGGGAGGTGGGGACAATGAGCAGTTCTTC. Its protein product is CASSLAGGGDNEQFF.

This clonotype was counted many times. V is TRBV20-1 and J is TRBJ1-4; TRBD1 matches at 8 bases. The CDR3 is 14 residues long. After removal of 3 bases from V and 6 bases from J, the junction contained 6 bases not matched to a gene. CDR1 is DFQATT, CDR2 SNEGSKA, per germline (reference sequence). The CDR3 DNA is TGCAGTGCTAGCTCCGGGACAGGCCATGAAAAACTGTTTTTT. Translated: CSASSGTGHEKLFF.

Many counts were recorded for this clonotype. V and J are TRBV6-2 or TRBV6-3 and TRBJ1-1, with 11 bases fitting TRBD1. CDR3 length: 15 amino acids. V trimming: 6 bases; J trimming: 5 bases; junction bases outside the gene matches: 8. From germline, CDR1 is MNHEY and CDR2 SVGEGT. The CDR3 region is CASSPRDRGRTEAFF. The CDR3 nucleotides read TGTGCCAGCAGCCCACGGGACAGGGGGAGGACTGAAGCTTTCTTT.

This clonotype showed up many times. DNA for the CDR3: TGCGCCAGCAGCTTCTTTCCGGGCACAGATACGCAGTATTTT. It encodes CASSFFPGTDTQYF. The V and J genes are TRBV5-1 and TRBJ2-3; no clear D gene. CDR3 length equals 14 residues. The V end was cut by 2 bases, the J end by 1 base, with 8 bases between. CDR1 is SGHRS and CDR2 is YFSETQ in the germline V gene.

This clonotype was counted ten times or more. The chain uses TRBV27 and TRBJ1-1; D is unresolved. The CDR3 has 15 amino acids. The V and J ends lost 4 bases and 1 base respectively, with 13 bases between them. Germline assignment: CDR1 MNHEY and CDR2 SMNVEV (reference sequence). CDR3 bases: TGTGCCAGCAGTTCGGCTAGGGCCGGGAACACTGAAGCTTTCTTT. It encodes CASSSARAGNTEAFF.

The CDR3 protein is CASSLAAGGSQPQHF. CDR3 coding DNA: TGTGCCAGCAGCTTAGCGGCAGGGGGAAGTCAGCCCCAGCATTTT. The gene calls are TRBV7-6 and TRBJ1-5, with 7 bases lining up with TRBD1. Unmatched junction bases numbered 5, after V lost 0 bases and J lost 6 bases. Germline lookup yields CDR1 SGHVS and CDR2 FNYEAQ. The CDR3 runs to 15 residues.

Ten or more counts support this clonotype. CDR3 nucleotides: TGTGCCAGCAGCCTAAACAGGGGAACCTACAATGAGCAGTTCTTC. This translates into CASSLNRGTYNEQFF. The rearrangement links TRBV5-6 to TRBJ2-1, with 7 positions matching TRBD1. CDR3 length: 15 residues. V lost 4 bases to trimming and J lost 2 bases; unmatched junction nucleotides: 6. Germline CDR1 is SGHDT and CDR2 is YYEEEE.

This clonotype occurred many times. The gene calls are TRBV5-1 and TRBJ2-1, with D tentatively TRBD2 (6 bases). Trimming removed 0 bases at V and 7 bases at J, with 17 bases between. From germline, CDR1 is SGHRS and CDR2 YFSETQ. CDR3 length equals 16 residues. The CDR3 DNA is TGCGCCAGCAGCTTGGAGGGACTGCAAAATCTGAATGAGCAGTTCTTC. Translating gives CASSLEGLQNLNEQFF.

The chain uses TRBV5-4 and TRBJ2-4; D gene ambiguous. The CDR3 totals 12 residues. Trimming removed 2 bases from V and 7 bases from J, with 7 bases in between. CDR1 is SGHNT and CDR2 is YYREEE in the germline V gene (reference sequence). CDR3 in DNA: TGTGCCAGCAGCTTCAATGCGAACATTCAGTACTTC. The encoded protein is CASSFNANIQYF.

This clonotype was observed many times. V is TRBV11-1 and J is TRBJ1-5; 8 bases line up with TRBD1. After removal of 4 bases from V and 2 bases from J, the junction contained 4 bases not matched to a gene. CDR3 length: 15 amino acids. Germline CDR1 SGHAT, CDR2 FQDESV (reference sequence). CDR3 sequence reads: CASSSSTGGNQPQHF. CDR3 sequence (DNA): TGTGCCAGCAGCTCATCGACAGGGGGCAATCAGCCCCAGCATTTT.

This clonotype occurred many times. The chain links TRBV20-1 to TRBJ1-1, with 10 bases matching TRBD1. The CDR3 has 14 residues. With V trimmed by 0 bases and J by 4 bases, 2 bases remained unmatched. Germline values: CDR1 DFQATT, CDR2 SNEGSKA (reference sequence). CDR3 nucleotides: TGCAGTGCTAGAGATCGGACAGGGGGCACTGAAGCTTTCTTT. It is translated as CSARDRTGGTEAFF.

This clonotype was detected ten times or more. Here the CDR3 DNA reads TGTGCCAGCAGCCCCGGACTACAAGAGACCCAGTACTTC. Protein sequence: CASSPGLQETQYF. The J gene is TRBJ2-5, the V gene TRBV7-3; the D gene is possibly TRBD2 (6 bases). The CDR3 covers 13 residues. Trimming shortened V by 5 bases and J by 2 bases, and 9 bases separated the two germline ends. In germline, CDR1 is SGHTA, CDR2 FQGTGA.